The subject of this entry is one T cell receptor (beta chain). In the authors' workflow: From reference gene primer amplification, estimates of nucleated cell counts were derived. Method: immunoSEQ multiplex PCR; TCRdb's copy keeps in-frame clones and lacks some. That table gives V, J and clone size, and the DNA gave D and trimming. Of about 140,000 clones listed, approximately 80% are singletons. This record comes from a study of blood T cell repertoires in COVID-19. Overall study context: Acute-phase and convalescent COVID-19 samples originated in the United States, Italy and Spain. PBMCs, B-cell-depleted T cells, or T cells were the source of the cDNA or gDNA that made up the material.

Material for sequencing was peripheral blood. The TCR originated in a human donor in a cohort sampled during active COVID-19.

This CDR3 reads CASSRGLAERKETQYF. The DNA of the CDR3 is TGTGCCAGCAGCCGAGGACTAGCGGAACGAAAAGAGACCCAGTACTTC. V is TRBV3-1 (or the pseudogene TRBV3-2) and J is TRBJ2-5, with 10 bases identical to TRBD2. The germline gives CDR1 LGHDT, CDR2 YNNKEL (reference sequence). CDR3 length: 16 residues. Losses at the gene ends were 4 bases for V and 3 bases for J; bases not matched to a gene: 8.